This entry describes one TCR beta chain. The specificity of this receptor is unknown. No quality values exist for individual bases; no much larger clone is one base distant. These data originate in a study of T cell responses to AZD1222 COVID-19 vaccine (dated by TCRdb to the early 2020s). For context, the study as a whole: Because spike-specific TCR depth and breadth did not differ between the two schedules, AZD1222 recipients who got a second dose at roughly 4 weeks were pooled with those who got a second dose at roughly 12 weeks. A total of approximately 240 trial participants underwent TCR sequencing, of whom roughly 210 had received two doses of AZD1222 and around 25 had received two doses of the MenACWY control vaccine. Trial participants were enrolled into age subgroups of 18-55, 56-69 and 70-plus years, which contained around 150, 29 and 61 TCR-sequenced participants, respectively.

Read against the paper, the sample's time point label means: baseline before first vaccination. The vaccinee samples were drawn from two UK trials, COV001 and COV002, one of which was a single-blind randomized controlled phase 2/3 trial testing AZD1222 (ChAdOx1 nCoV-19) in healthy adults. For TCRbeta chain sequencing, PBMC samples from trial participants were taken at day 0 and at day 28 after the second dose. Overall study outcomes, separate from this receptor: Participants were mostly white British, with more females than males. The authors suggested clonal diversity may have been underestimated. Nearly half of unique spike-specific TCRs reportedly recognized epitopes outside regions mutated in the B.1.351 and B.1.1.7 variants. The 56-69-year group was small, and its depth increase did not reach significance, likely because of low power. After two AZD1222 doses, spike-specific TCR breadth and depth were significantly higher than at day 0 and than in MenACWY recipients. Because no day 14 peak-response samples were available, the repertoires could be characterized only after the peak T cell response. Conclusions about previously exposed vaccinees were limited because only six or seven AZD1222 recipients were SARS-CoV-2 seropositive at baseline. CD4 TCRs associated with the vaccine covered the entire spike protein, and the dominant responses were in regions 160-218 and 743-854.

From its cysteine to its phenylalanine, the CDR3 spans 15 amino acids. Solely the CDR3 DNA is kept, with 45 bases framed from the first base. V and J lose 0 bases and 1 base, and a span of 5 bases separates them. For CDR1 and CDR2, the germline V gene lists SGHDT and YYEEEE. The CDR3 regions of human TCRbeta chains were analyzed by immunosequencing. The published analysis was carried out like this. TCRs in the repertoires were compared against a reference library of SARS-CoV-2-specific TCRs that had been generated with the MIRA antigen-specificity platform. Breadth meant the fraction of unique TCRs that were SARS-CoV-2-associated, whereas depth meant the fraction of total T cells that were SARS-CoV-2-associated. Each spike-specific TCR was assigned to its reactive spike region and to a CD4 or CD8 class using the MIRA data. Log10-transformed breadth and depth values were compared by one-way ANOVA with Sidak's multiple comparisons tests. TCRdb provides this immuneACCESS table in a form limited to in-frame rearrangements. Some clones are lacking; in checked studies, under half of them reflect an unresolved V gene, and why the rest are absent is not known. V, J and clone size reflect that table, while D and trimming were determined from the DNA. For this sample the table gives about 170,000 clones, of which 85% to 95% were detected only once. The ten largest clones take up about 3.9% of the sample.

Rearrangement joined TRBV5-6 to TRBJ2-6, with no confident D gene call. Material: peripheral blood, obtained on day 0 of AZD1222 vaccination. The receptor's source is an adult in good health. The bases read TGTGCCAGCAGCTTGGAGGGATCTGGGGCCAACGTCCTGACTTTC. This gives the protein CASSLEGSGANVLTF.